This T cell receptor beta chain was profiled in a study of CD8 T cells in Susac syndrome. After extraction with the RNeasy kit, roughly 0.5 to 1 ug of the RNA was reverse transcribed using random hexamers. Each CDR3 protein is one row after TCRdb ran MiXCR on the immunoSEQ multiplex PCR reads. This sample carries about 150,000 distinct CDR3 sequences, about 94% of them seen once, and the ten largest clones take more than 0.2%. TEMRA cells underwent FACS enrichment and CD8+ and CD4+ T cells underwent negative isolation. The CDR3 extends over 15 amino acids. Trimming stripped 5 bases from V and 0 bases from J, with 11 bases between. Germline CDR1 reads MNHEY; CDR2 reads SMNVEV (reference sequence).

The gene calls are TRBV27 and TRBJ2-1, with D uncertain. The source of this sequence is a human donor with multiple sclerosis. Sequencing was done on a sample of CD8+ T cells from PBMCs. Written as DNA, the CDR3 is TGTGCCAGCAGTCTTCAGTGGGGCTCCTACAATGAGCAGTTCTTC. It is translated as CASSLQWGSYNEQFF.